The TCR beta chain under discussion was sequenced for a study of control samples from healthy donors and cancer patients. The method was immunoSEQ multiplex PCR; TCRdb's version includes in-frame clones alone and lacks a portion of them. The table has roughly 120,000 clones, around 89% seen once. Germline-derived CDR1 and CDR2 are GTSNPN and SVGIG (reference sequence). Trimming at V came to 0 bases and at J to 6 bases, leaving 7 bases not matched to a gene. This CDR3 is 15 amino acids long. Sequencing used blood. This TCR was recovered from a woman aged 45-65 years in good health. V gene TRBV30 combines with J gene TRBJ2-1, with TRBD2 matching 8 bases. CDR3: CAWSVNSGATNEQFF. The DNA of the CDR3 is TGTGCCTGGAGTGTAAATAGCGGGGCGACCAATGAGCAGTTCTTC.